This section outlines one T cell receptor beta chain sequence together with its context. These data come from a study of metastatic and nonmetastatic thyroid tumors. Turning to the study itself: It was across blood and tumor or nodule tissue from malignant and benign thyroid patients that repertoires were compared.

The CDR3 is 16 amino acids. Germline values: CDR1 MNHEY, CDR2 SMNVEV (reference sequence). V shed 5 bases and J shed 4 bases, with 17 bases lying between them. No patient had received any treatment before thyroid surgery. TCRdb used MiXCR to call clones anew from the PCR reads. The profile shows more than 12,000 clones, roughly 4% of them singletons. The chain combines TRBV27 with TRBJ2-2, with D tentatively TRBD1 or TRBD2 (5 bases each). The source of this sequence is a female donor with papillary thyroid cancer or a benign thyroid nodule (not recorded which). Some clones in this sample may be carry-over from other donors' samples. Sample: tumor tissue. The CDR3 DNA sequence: TGTGCCAGCAGTCCACTTTCCGGGGACCCCACCGGGGAGCTGTTTTTT. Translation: CASSPLSGDPTGELFF.